These 31 T cell receptor beta chains were all obtained from the same sample, sequenced in a study of CD4 T cells in relation to SARS-CoV-2 and coronaviruses (dated by TCRdb to the early 2020s). CD4+ T cells from unexposed donors were collected before the COVID-19 pandemic (2011-2018). Libraries were prepared through the immunoSEQ multiplex PCR assay. TCRdb provides this immuneACCESS table in a form limited to in-frame rearrangements. Some clones are lacking; in checked studies, under half of them reflect an unresolved V gene, and why the rest are absent is not known. Within this sample are 55,000 to 75,000 clones, with around 86% of them counted one time only. The ten most abundant clones make up 1.6% of the sample. The sequenced sample was memory CD4+ T cells from PBMCs. According to the study, the label for this sample's cell subset or site signals: memory (non-naive) CD4+ T cells. These receptor sequences come from a human donor in good health.

This chain links TRBV7-9 with TRBJ1-3; 9 nucleotides align to TRBD1. The germline CDR1 and CDR2 sequences are SEHNR and FQNEAQ (reference sequence). This CDR3 spans 14 amino acids. The V and J ends lost 5 bases and 4 bases, in that order; junction bases with no gene match: 3. The CDR3 sequence is CASSRTGDGNTIYF. The DNA for the CDR3 is TGTGCCAGCAGCCGGACAGGGGACGGAAACACCATATATTTT.

This chain uses TRBV27 with TRBJ1-6; no clear D. Germline V lookup: CDR1 MNHEY, CDR2 SMNVEV (reference sequence). CDR3 size: 14 residues. The germline V and J ends were trimmed by 4 bases and 8 bases, with 12 bases remaining between them. The CDR3 sequence is CASSSTPGDSPLHF. The DNA for the CDR3 is TGTGCCAGCAGTTCTACTCCTGGGGATTCACCCCTCCACTTT.

The chain is built from TRBV5-6 and TRBJ1-6; weak D call: TRBD1 (5 bases). This CDR3 is 15 amino acids long. Germline-derived CDR1 and CDR2 are SGHDT and YYEEEE. Trimming stripped 0 bases from V and 10 bases from J, with 14 bases between. The CDR3 protein is CASSLGWDLGSPLHF. The CDR3 DNA reads as TGTGCCAGCAGCTTGGGGTGGGACTTGGGATCACCCCTCCACTTT.

The genes are TRBV5-1 and TRBJ2-3, with D possibly being TRBD1 (6 bases). CDR3 length: 12 residues. V gave up 0 bases and J gave up 8 bases, with 7 bases separating them. Germline V gene sequence: CDR1 SGHRS, CDR2 YFSETQ. CDR3 protein: CASSLEGGTQYF. Written as DNA, the CDR3 is TGCGCCAGCAGCTTGGAAGGGGGTACGCAGTATTTT. The whole variable domain, remainder taken from reference TRBV5-1 and TRBJ2-3, is KAGVTQTPRYLIKTRGQQVTLSCSPISGHRSVSWYQQTPGQGLQFLFEYFSETQRNKGNFPGRFSGRQFSNSRSEMNVSTLELGDSALYLCASSLEGGTQYFGPGTRLTVL.

The genes are TRBV6-6 and TRBJ2-3; TRBD2 matches at 9 bases. The CDR3 is 16 amino acids. Germline lookup yields CDR1 MNHNY and CDR2 SVGAGI (reference sequence). V trimming: 7 bases; J trimming: 4 bases; junction bases outside the gene matches: 12. The CDR3 coding sequence is TGTGCCAGCACCCCCCGGGCGGGGGGGAAGTCAGATACGCAGTATTTT. Translation gives CASTPRAGGKSDTQYF.

The chain uses TRBV2 and TRBJ1-1; the D is unclear. The V and J ends lost 5 bases and 1 base respectively, with 11 bases between them. The germline V gene encodes CDR1 SNHLY and CDR2 FYNNEI. This CDR3 comprises 14 residues. CDR3: CASSSPPENTEAFF. In DNA, the CDR3 is TGTGCCAGCAGTTCACCCCCCGAGAACACTGAAGCTTTCTTT.

The count of this clone is one. The gene calls are TRBV9 and TRBJ2-7; tentative D call: TRBD1 (6 bases). Germline CDR1 and CDR2: SGDLS and YYNGEE. The germline V and J ends were trimmed by 0 bases and 4 bases, with 11 bases remaining between them. The CDR3 has 14 residues. The CDR3 spells CASSVGPGVYEQYF. CDR3 DNA sequence: TGTGCCAGCAGCGTAGGGCCAGGGGTGTACGAGCAGTACTTC. Full variable domain (outside the CDR3, taken from reference TRBV9 and TRBJ2-7): DSGVTQTPKHLITATGQRVTLRCSPRSGDLSVYWYQQSLDQGLQFLIQYYNGEERAKGNILERFSAQQFPDLHSELNLSSLELGDSALYFCASSVGPGVYEQYFGPGTRLTVT.

The chain uses TRBV7-6 and TRBJ1-4; 7 bases map to TRBD1. Germline-derived CDR1 and CDR2 are SGHVS and FNYEAQ. The length of the CDR3 is 14 residues. With 5 bases clipped from V and 6 bases from J, the junction kept 6 bases outside the gene matches. The CDR3 DNA is TGTGCCAGCAGCCCCAGGGGGGACGATGAAAAACTGTTTTTT. Protein sequence: CASSPRGDDEKLFF.

The chain recombines TRBV7-3 with TRBJ2-2; 8 bases are shared with TRBD1. This CDR3 region has 16 residues. Looked up from germline, CDR1 is SGHTA and CDR2 is FQGTGA. V dropped 5 bases and J dropped 1; count of bases not matched to a gene: 6. This chain's CDR3 is CASSQQGGRNTGELFF. Here the CDR3 DNA reads TGTGCCAGCAGCCAACAGGGGGGCCGGAACACCGGGGAGCTGTTTTTT.

This clone appeared a few times. J is TRBJ2-1 and V is TRBV6-2 or TRBV6-3, with D unclear. CDR3 length: 17 amino acids. Germline assignment: CDR1 MNHEY and CDR2 SVGEGT. V was trimmed by 5 bases and J by 0 bases, leaving 17 bases between them. The CDR3 DNA sequence: TGTGCCAGCAGTCCACTACCGGCCCGGGCCTCCTACAATGAGCAGTTCTTC. It encodes CASSPLPARASYNEQFF.

The CDR3 loop reads CASSGTGGAYEQYF. The CDR3 coding sequence is TGTGCCAGCAGTGGGACAGGGGGCGCCTACGAGCAGTACTTC. The chain joins TRBV25-1 to TRBJ2-7; TRBD1 matches 11 bases. The CDR3 is 14 residues long. CDR1 is MGHDK and CDR2 is SYGVNS in the germline V gene. V shed 4 bases and J 2 bases; nucleotides not matched to a gene: 1.

This clone was seen a few times. The gene calls are TRBV7-9 and TRBJ1-5, with 7 bases lining up with TRBD1. The V gene's germline CDR1 is SEHNR and CDR2 FQNEAQ (reference sequence). With V trimmed by 6 bases and J by 0 bases, 2 bases remained unmatched. The CDR3 has 14 amino acids. For the CDR3, the DNA is TGTGCCAGCAGTTCAGGGGGTAGCAATCAGCCCCAGCATTTT. As protein: CASSSGGSNQPQHF.

This clone showed up just a few times. V gene TRBV10-2 combines with J gene TRBJ1-2; the D is unclear. There are 14 residues in the CDR3. Trimming shortened V by 5 bases and J by 4 bases, and 14 bases separated the two germline ends. Germline V CDR1 and CDR2: WSHSY, SAAADI. The CDR3 DNA sequence: TGCGCCAGCAGTCTGGGTAGGGAAACCTATGGCTACACCTTC. It translates to CASSLGRETYGYTF.

J is TRBJ2-1 and V is TRBV6-5, with 11 bases identical to TRBD2. V trimming: 4 bases; J trimming: 4 bases; junction bases outside the gene matches: 6. The CDR3 contains 16 residues. Germline CDR1 MNHEY, CDR2 SVGAGI. The CDR3 is CASSWELAGEYNEQFF. As DNA, the CDR3 is TGTGCCAGCAGTTGGGAACTAGCGGGGGAATACAATGAGCAGTTCTTC.

The genes are TRBV5-1 and TRBJ1-1; 7 bases agree with TRBD1. The CDR3 has 17 amino acids. Trimming removed 1 base from V and 0 bases from J; junction bases left unmatched: 9. CDR1 is SGHRS, CDR2 YFSETQ, per germline. CDR3 sequence reads: CASSLMSRGSLNTEAFF. CDR3 nucleotides: TGCGCCAGCAGCTTGATGTCCAGGGGGTCTCTGAACACTGAAGCTTTCTTT.

The V call is TRBV7-2, the J call TRBJ1-4; D remains unclear. Germline CDR1 SGHTA, CDR2 FQGNSA. The CDR3 runs 14 residues. V was cut by 1 base and J by 8 bases, with 11 bases left in between. CDR3 in amino acids: CASSLDGHGEKLFF. CDR3 coding DNA: TGTGCCAGCAGCTTAGACGGTCATGGAGAAAAACTGTTTTTT.

The J gene is TRBJ2-7, the V gene TRBV9, with TRBD2 identical over 7 bases. CDR1 is SGDLS and CDR2 is YYNGEE in the germline V gene. The CDR3 totals 16 residues. V lost 0 bases, J lost 2 bases, and 8 bases stayed unmatched. CDR3 protein: CASSVAGSSGAYEQYF. CDR3 DNA sequence: TGTGCCAGCAGCGTAGCGGGTTCTAGCGGTGCCTACGAGCAGTACTTC.

The rearrangement joins TRBV10-2 to TRBJ1-4; maybe TRBD1 (5 bases). V was pared by 4 bases and J by 8 bases, with 11 bases between. The CDR3 is 13 amino acids. Germline loops: CDR1 WSHSY, CDR2 SAAADI. CDR3 region: CASSARAGEKLFF. The CDR3 DNA is TGCGCCAGCAGTGCACGCGCAGGGGAAAAACTGTTTTTT.

J is TRBJ1-4 and V is TRBV9; D not resolved. The CDR3 has 15 residues. Germline CDR1 SGDLS, CDR2 YYNGEE. Trimming cost V 4 bases and J 5 bases, with 15 bases left between them. CDR3 nucleotide sequence: TGTGCCAGCAGCACCCGGACGGCCCTCAATGAAAAACTGTTTTTT. This gives the protein CASSTRTALNEKLFF. Based on the CDR3 plus reference TRBV9 and TRBJ1-4, the full variable domain is DSGVTQTPKHLITATGQRVTLRCSPRSGDLSVYWYQQSLDQGLQFLIQYYNGEERAKGNILERFSAQQFPDLHSELNLSSLELGDSALYFCASSTRTALNEKLFFGSGTQLSVL.

V usage is TRBV10-3 and J usage is TRBJ2-7; 7 positions agree with TRBD1. CDR3 size: 12 residues. V trimming: 2 bases; J trimming: 9 bases; junction bases outside the gene matches: 4. The germline gives CDR1 ENHRY, CDR2 SYGVKD. CDR3 sequence: CAISEGRDRQYF. CDR3 nucleotide sequence: TGTGCCATCAGTGAGGGCAGGGACAGGCAGTACTTC.

The rearrangement joins TRBV11-2 to TRBJ2-4, with 8 bases fitting TRBD1. From germline, CDR1 is SGHAT and CDR2 FQNNGV. The junction had 12 bases not matched to a gene; V was cut back by 5 bases and J by 0 bases. This CDR3 is 18 amino acids long. The CDR3 is CASSNRKPGGQAKNIQYF. CDR3 DNA sequence: TGTGCCAGCAGCAACAGGAAACCAGGGGGCCAAGCCAAAAACATTCAGTACTTC.

The genes are TRBV2 and TRBJ2-3; 9 nucleotides line up with TRBD2. Germline V gene lookup returns CDR1 SNHLY and CDR2 FYNNEI. CDR3 length: 16 amino acids. Trimming removed 6 bases from V and 6 bases from J; junction bases left unmatched: 13. The CDR3 protein is CASSRGAGGRGDTQYF. Written as DNA, the CDR3 is TGTGCCAGCAGCCGTGGAGCGGGAGGCCGTGGGGATACGCAGTATTTT. Full variable domain (remainder filled in from reference TRBV2 and TRBJ2-3): EPEVTQTPSHQVTQMGQEVILRCVPISNHLYFYWYRQILGQKVEFLVSFYNNEISEKSEIFDDQFSVERPDGSNFTLKIRSTKLEDSAMYFCASSRGAGGRGDTQYFGPGTRLTVL.

The gene calls are TRBV12-3 or TRBV12-4 and TRBJ2-1; 7 nucleotides align to TRBD1. The CDR3 runs to 13 residues. Losses at the gene ends were 5 bases for V and 9 bases for J; bases not matched to a gene: 7. The CDR3 DNA sequence: TGTGCCAGCAGTCTCAGGGGGATGGGTGAGCAGTTCTTC. Protein sequence: CASSLRGMGEQFF.

This clone is a singleton in its sample. This chain joins TRBV4-2 and TRBJ2-1; TRBD2 aligns across 10 bases. The germline gives CDR1 LGHNA, CDR2 YNFKEQ. Losses at the gene ends were 5 bases for V and 6 bases for J; bases not matched to a gene: 7. The CDR3 length is 15 residues. This CDR3 is CASSLAGGHLNEQFF. The CDR3 DNA is TGTGCCAGCAGCTTAGCGGGAGGCCACCTCAATGAGCAGTTCTTC.

CDR3 sequence: CASSLWGGKNIQYF. For the CDR3, the DNA is TGTGCCAGCAGTTTATGGGGAGGCAAAAACATTCAGTACTTC. The rearrangement links TRBV28 to TRBJ2-4; D perhaps matches TRBD2 (6 bases). The germline gives CDR1 MDHEN, CDR2 SYDVKM. Trimming left V 0 bases short and J 3 bases short, with 6 bases between. The CDR3 covers 14 residues.

The gene calls are TRBV7-2 and TRBJ2-3; TRBD2 matches 13 bases. CDR3 length equals 15 residues. V trimming: 5 bases; J trimming: 7 bases; junction bases outside the gene matches: 6. From germline, CDR1 is SGHTA and CDR2 FQGNSA. The CDR3 region has the DNA TGTGCCAGCAGCGGGGGGACTAGCGGGGTAAATACGCAGTATTTT. Protein: CASSGGTSGVNTQYF. Full variable domain (rest looked up from reference TRBV7-2 and TRBJ2-3): GAGVSQSPSNKVTEKGKDVELRCDPISGHTALYWYRQSLGQGLEFLIYFQGNSAPDKSGLPSDRFSAERTGGSVSTLTIQRTQQEDSAVYLCASSGGTSGVNTQYFGPGTRLTVL.

CDR3 nucleotides: TGTGCCAGCAGTGAATCACTACCAGGGACAGGGGTCAATGAGCAGTTCTTC. This codes for CASSESLPGTGVNEQFF. The chain couples TRBV25-1 to TRBJ2-1; 10 bases match TRBD1. With V trimmed by 1 base and J by 6 bases, 9 bases remained unmatched. CDR1 is MGHDK, CDR2 SYGVNS, per germline. This CDR3 spans 17 amino acids. The full variable domain, with the rest looked up from reference TRBV25-1 and TRBJ2-1, is EADIYQTPRYLVIGTGKKITLECSQTMGHDKMYWYQQDPGMELHLIHYSYGVNSTEKGDLSSESTVSRIRTEHFPLTLESARPSHTSQYLCASSESLPGTGVNEQFFGPGTRLTVL.

This rearrangement joins TRBV19 to TRBJ2-5, with D perhaps TRBD2 (5 bases). The CDR3 runs to 14 residues. Germline CDR1 and CDR2: LNHDA and SQIVND (reference sequence). The V end was cut by 5 bases, the J end by 2 bases, with 12 bases between. CDR3 nucleotide sequence: TGTGCCAGTAGTTCCTACCGGGGACAAGAGACCCAGTACTTC. It encodes CASSSYRGQETQYF.

The chain has TRBV5-1 and TRBJ1-6, with 10 bases identical to TRBD1. The CDR3 covers 14 residues. The V and J ends lost 4 bases and 9 bases, in that order; junction bases with no gene match: 4. Germline loops: CDR1 SGHRS, CDR2 YFSETQ. The DNA of the CDR3 is TGCGCCAGCAGCCCGGGACAGGGGAGTTCACCCCTCCACTTT. The encoded protein is CASSPGQGSSPLHF.

The chain couples TRBV3-1 (or the pseudogene TRBV3-2) to TRBJ2-2, with TRBD2 identical over 12 bases. V lost 4 bases to trimming and J lost 5 bases; unmatched junction nucleotides: 8. Per germline, CDR1 LGHDT and CDR2 YNNKEL (reference sequence). The CDR3 runs 17 residues. CDR3 protein: CASSLRLAGDSTGELFF. CDR3 coding DNA: TGTGCCAGCAGCCTTAGACTAGCGGGAGACTCTACCGGGGAGCTGTTTTTT.

The gene calls are TRBV5-1 and TRBJ1-3; a possible D gene is TRBD1 (5 bases). Germline V gene lookup returns CDR1 SGHRS and CDR2 YFSETQ. The CDR3 has 15 residues. The V and J ends lost 6 bases and 4 bases respectively, with 17 bases between them. CDR3 sequence (DNA): TGCGCCAGCACGATAGATGGAGGGGCGGGAAACACCATATATTTT. This sequence encodes CASTIDGGAGNTIYF.